This record looks at one T cell receptor (beta chain) sequence and its context. The sample belongs to a study of Ad26.COV2.S vaccination and SARS-CoV-2 variants. Generated by immunoSEQ multiplex PCR, the TCRdb table keeps only in-frame clones and is missing some. The sample holds about 440,000 clones; about 90% are singletons and the top ten take around 4.5%. This CDR3 has 15 residues. Germline V lookup: CDR1 SEHNR, CDR2 FQNEAQ (reference sequence). Trimming cost V 5 bases and J 3 bases, with 16 bases left between them. Treatment specified: over 15 received Ad26.COV2.S at low or high dose, single or two shots; about 5 received placebo; per-sample allocation not given. Sampling occurred on day 63 after the first vaccine or placebo injection.

This TCR was sampled from a person aged 18 to 59 who received the Ad26.COV2.S COVID-19 vaccine or a placebo. This specimen was peripheral blood, taken in a trial of Ad26.COV2.S vaccine versus placebo. The V and J genes are TRBV7-9 and TRBJ1-1; D is perhaps TRBD1 (5 bases). CDR3 protein: CASSDLRPRDTEAFF. The CDR3 nucleotides read TGTGCCAGCAGCGACCTCCGACCCAGGGACACTGAAGCTTTCTTT.